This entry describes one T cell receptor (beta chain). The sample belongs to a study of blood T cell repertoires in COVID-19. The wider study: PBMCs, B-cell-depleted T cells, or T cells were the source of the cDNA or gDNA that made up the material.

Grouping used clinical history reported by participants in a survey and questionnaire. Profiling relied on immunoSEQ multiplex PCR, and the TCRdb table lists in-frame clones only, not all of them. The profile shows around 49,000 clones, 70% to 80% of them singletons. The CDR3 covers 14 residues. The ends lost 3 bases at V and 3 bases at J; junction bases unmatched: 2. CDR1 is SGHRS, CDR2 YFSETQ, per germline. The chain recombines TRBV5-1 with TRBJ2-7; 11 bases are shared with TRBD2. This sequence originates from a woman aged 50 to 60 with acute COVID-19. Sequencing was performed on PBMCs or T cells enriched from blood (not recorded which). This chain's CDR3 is CASSSGTSGYEQYF. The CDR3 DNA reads TGCGCCAGCAGCTCCGGGACTAGCGGCTACGAGCAGTACTTC.